Presented here are 3 T cell receptor beta chains from one specimen sequenced in a study of shared clonotypes between healthy human individuals. Some clones are missing from TCRdb's copy, which holds only in-frame ones; the method was immunoSEQ multiplex PCR. The sample comprises approximately 1,500,000 clones, 95% to 99% of which are singletons, and around 0.45% rests with the top ten. Sequenced input: naive CD4+ T cells sorted from blood. Indicated subset: CD45RA+ positively selected. The receptors shown here come from a man aged 30-40 years in good health.

The chain couples TRBV6-6 to TRBJ2-1; TRBD1 might be the D (6 bases). Germline CDR1 is MNHNY and CDR2 is SVGAGI (reference sequence). The CDR3 covers 13 residues. The V gene lost 6 bases and the J gene lost 13 bases, with 19 bases spanning the gap. The CDR3 DNA follows: TGTGCCAGCAGCTCAATACCGGGACAAGAACAGTTCTTC. This sequence encodes CASSSIPGQEQFF.

The chain employs TRBV20-1 and TRBJ2-5; D unclear. V lost 6 bases, J lost 7 bases, and 12 bases lay in between. The CDR3 has 11 residues. Germline V gives CDR1 DFQATT, CDR2 SNEGSKA (reference sequence). CDR3 sequence: CSARSRWTQYF. CDR3 coding DNA: TGCAGTGCCCGGAGTCGGTGGACCCAGTACTTC.

The chain carries TRBV5-4 and TRBJ2-1; perhaps TRBD2 as D (5 bases). The CDR3 length is 16 residues. Germline CDR1 is SGHNT and CDR2 is YYREEE (reference sequence). Between the trimmed V and J ends, which lost 3 bases and 4 bases, there was a span of 17 bases. The chain's CDR3 is CASSSSTRGGYNEQFF. The CDR3 DNA follows: TGTGCCAGCAGCTCTTCGACACGCGGCGGGTACAATGAGCAGTTCTTC.